This is a list of T cell receptor beta chains from one sample in a study of cytomegalovirus exposure and HLA in healthy donors. The assay was immunoSEQ multiplex PCR, and TCRdb's table has in-frame clones only and misses some. The sample contains under 200,000 clones, 68% of which appear only once. Sequencing was carried out using PBMCs. The receptors derive from a man aged 45-65 years in good health and CMV-seronegative. Each CDR3 is given with its conserved first and last residue. The D gene is left open where the match is weak. A row's size may be missing; if present it is once, few, many or a size class.

abundance | j_gene | d_gene | v_gene | CDR3nt | CDR3aa
. | TRBJ1-2 | TRBD1 | TRBV6-5 | TGTGCCAGCAGGCCCGGGACAGGGTATGGCTACACCTTC | CASRPGTGYGYTF
once | TRBJ1-2 | . | TRBV21-1 | TGTGCCAGCAGCAAAGCCTACCGGAACTATGGCTACACCTTC | CASSKAYRNYGYTF
. | TRBJ2-5 | TRBD1 | TRBV6-1 | TGTGCCAGCAGTGAGACAGGGGGCAGAGAGACCCAGTACTTC | CASSETGGRETQYF
once | TRBJ2-7 | . | TRBV6-6 | TGTGCCAGCAGTTACTCCCGCGGGCCCTCCTACGAGCAGTACTTC | CASSYSRGPSYEQYF
. | TRBJ1-5 | . | TRBV6-1 | TGTGCCAGCACCCCTCCTCAGGGGAACAATCAGCCCCAGCATTTT | CASTPPQGNNQPQHF
. | TRBJ2-5 | TRBD2 | TRBV5-1 | TGCGCCAGCTACCCTAGCGGGGGGAAAGAGACCCAGTACTTC | CASYPSGGKETQYF
. | TRBJ2-7 | TRBD1 | TRBV18 | TGTGCCAGCTCACCAGCACAGGGGGCCCACGAGCAGTACTTC | CASSPAQGAHEQYF
few | TRBJ1-5 | . | TRBV28 | TGTGCCAGCAGATCAAGGGGACGAGCGGGTCAGCCCCAGCATTTT | CASRSRGRAGQPQHF
few | TRBJ1-1 | . | TRBV10-3 | TGTGCCATCAGAGACAGTTTGAACACTGAAGCTTTCTTT | CAIRDSLNTEAFF
. | TRBJ2-3 | TRBD1 | TRBV5-6 | TGTGCCAGCAGCTTTGGACAGGGGGTGCTGGATACGCAGTATTTT | CASSFGQGVLDTQYF
few | TRBJ2-3 | TRBD2 | TRBV19 | TGTGCCAGTAGTACGGGACTAGCGGTGACAGATACGCAGTATTTT | CASSTGLAVTDTQYF
. | TRBJ1-2 | . | TRBV29-1 | TGCAGCGGGAGGACGGGTAACTATGGCTACACCTTC | CSGRTGNYGYTF
. | TRBJ2-3 | . | TRBV7-2 | TGTGCCAGCAGCTTGAGCGGACTCACAGATACGCAGTATTTT | CASSLSGLTDTQYF
. | TRBJ2-7 | TRBD1 | TRBV5-4 | TGTGCCAGCAGCACCCTTCCCCGGGACAGGGGGCGCTTGGTCGTAAACGAGCAGTACTTC | CASSTLPRDRGRLVVNEQYF
. | TRBJ2-3 | TRBD2 | TRBV5-1 | TGCGCCAGCAGCTTGTCGGGGGGAGATACGCAGTATTTT | CASSLSGGDTQYF
. | TRBJ2-7 | . | TRBV5-3 | TGTGCCAGAAGCCCACCGAATTGGCTTCCCTACGAGCAGTACTTC | CARSPPNWLPYEQYF
. | TRBJ1-5 | . | TRBV21-1 | TGTGCCAGCAGCAAGAAACAGACCAATCAGCCCCAGCATTTT | CASSKKQTNQPQHF
. | TRBJ1-5 | TRBD1 | TRBV6-6 | TGTGCCAGCAGTTACGAGGGACAGGGGTATCAGCCCCAGCATTTT | CASSYEGQGYQPQHF
few | TRBJ1-2 | TRBD1 | TRBV7-2 | TGTGCCAGCAAGAGGGGGCCTAACTATGGCTACACCTTC | CASKRGPNYGYTF
. | TRBJ2-5 | TRBD2 | TRBV19 | TGTGCCAGTAGTATTGGACAGCTAGCGGGGGGATACCAAGAGACCCAGTACTTC | CASSIGQLAGGYQETQYF
. | TRBJ1-1 | . | TRBV11-2 | TGTGCCAGCAGCTCTTTAGGGGAAAGGAACACTGAAGCTTTCTTT | CASSSLGERNTEAFF
. | TRBJ2-4 | TRBD1 | TRBV7-2 | TGTGCCAGCAGCTTAGCGAGGGACAGGGGCCAAAACATTCAGTACTTC | CASSLARDRGQNIQYF
. | TRBJ2-7 | . | TRBV20-1 | TGCAGTGCCGGGGAGAGAGGCGAGCAGTACTTC | CSAGERGEQYF
. | TRBJ2-3 | . | TRBV2 | TGTGCCAGCAGTGAACTAGGTACAGATACGCAGTATTTT | CASSELGTDTQYF
. | TRBJ1-2 | TRBD1 | TRBV5-1 | TGCGCCAGCAGCCTGGGGTCCGGGACAGGGTCTGCCAACTATGGCTACACCTTC | CASSLGSGTGSANYGYTF
. | TRBJ2-1 | TRBD2 | TRBV4-2 | TGTGCCAGCAGACAATCGGGGGGGTCTTTCTACAATGAGCAGTTCTTC | CASRQSGGSFYNEQFF
few | TRBJ1-6 | . | TRBV27 | TGTGCCAGCACTCCCCTTGACCGCAGGGGAAATTCACCCCTCCACTTT | CASTPLDRRGNSPLHF
. | TRBJ1-4 | . | TRBV2 | TGTGCCAGCAGGAGACAGGCAACTAATGAAAAACTGTTTTTT | CASRRQATNEKLFF
. | TRBJ2-3 | . | TRBV7-9 | TGTGCCAGCAGCCCCCAGGCGATTAGCACAGATACGCAGTATTTT | CASSPQAISTDTQYF
. | TRBJ1-5 | TRBD1 | TRBV28 | TGTGCCAGCAGACCTACAGGGGAACAGCCCCAGCATTTT | CASRPTGEQPQHF
few | TRBJ1-1 | . | TRBV2 | TGTGCCAGCAACCGAAACGCGGCTGAAGCTTTCTTT | CASNRNAAEAFF
. | TRBJ2-5 | TRBD2 | TRBV18 | TGTGCCAGCTCTCCCCGGGGGGGGCCTCAAGAGACCCAGTACTTC | CASSPRGGPQETQYF
. | TRBJ1-1 | . | TRBV28 | TGTGCCAGCAGTTTACCGGGGAACACTGAAGCTTTCTTT | CASSLPGNTEAFF
few | TRBJ1-1 | . | TRBV27 | TGTGCCAGCAGTTTATCGCTTTACCGACGAGGGACGGGGGATATTGAAGCTTTCTTT | CASSLSLYRRGTGDIEAFF
. | TRBJ1-3 | . | TRBV5-1 | TGCGCCAGCAGCCTGGACATCTCTGGAAACACCATATATTTT | CASSLDISGNTIYF
. | TRBJ2-2 | . | TRBV2 | TGTGCCAGCAGTGACAGGGGCCTGGACACCGGGGAGCTGTTTTTT | CASSDRGLDTGELFF
. | TRBJ1-6 | . | TRBV28 | TGTGCCAGCAGATCCCAGGGTCCCTTAAGTTCACCCCTCCACTTT | CASRSQGPLSSPLHF
. | TRBJ2-1 | TRBD1 | TRBV5-1 | TGCGCCAGCAGCCCACGGACAGGGACTTACAATGAGCAGTTCTTC | CASSPRTGTYNEQFF
. | TRBJ2-3 | TRBD1 | TRBV9 | TGTGCCAGCTCGACAGGGTCGGTGACAGATACGCAGTATTTT | CASSTGSVTDTQYF
. | TRBJ1-5 | TRBD1 | TRBV18 | TGTGCCAGCTCTCCCGACAGGGAAGGTCAGCCCCAGCATTTT | CASSPDREGQPQHF
. | TRBJ1-2 | TRBD1 | TRBV7-2 | TGTGCCAGCAGCTTAGGGAGCAGGGGGCACGACTATGGCTACACCTTC | CASSLGSRGHDYGYTF
few | TRBJ1-2 | . | TRBV28 | TGTGCCAGCAGTTTGGGAGCCCTCTATGGCTACACCTTC | CASSLGALYGYTF
. | TRBJ1-1 | TRBD1 | TRBV5-1 | TGCGCCAGCAGCGGGACAGGGGAAACTGAAGCTTTCTTT | CASSGTGETEAFF
. | TRBJ1-4 | TRBD1 | TRBV7-2 | TGTGCCAGCAGCATCGTCGGACAGGGAGAACTGTTTTTT | CASSIVGQGELFF
. | TRBJ2-2 | TRBD1 | TRBV2 | TGTGCCAGCATGGTAGCAGGGGGCCCGAACACCGGGGAGCTGTTTTTT | CASMVAGGPNTGELFF
. | TRBJ1-2 | TRBD1 | TRBV6-5 | TGTGCCAGCAGTCCCGGACAACAGGGGCCCTATGGCTACACCTTC | CASSPGQQGPYGYTF
few | TRBJ2-3 | TRBD2 | TRBV5-1 | TGCGCCAGCAGCTTGGGGACTAGCGGAATCACAGATACGCAGTATTTT | CASSLGTSGITDTQYF
. | TRBJ2-7 | . | TRBV10-3 | TGTGCGACCGCAGGGGAGTGGAACGAGCAGTACTTC | CATAGEWNEQYF
. | TRBJ2-4 | TRBD1 | TRBV28 | TGTGCCAGCAGTTTTCGAAGGGACAGGGGGATCCAAAACATTCAGTACTTC | CASSFRRDRGIQNIQYF
. | TRBJ1-1 | . | TRBV10-3 | TGTGCCACCGCGCCCGAAGGGACCGGGAGAGCTTTCTTT | CATAPEGTGRAFF